The 18 T cell receptor beta chains in this list originate from one sample, sequenced in a study of T cells after yellow fever vaccination (dated by TCRdb to the late 2010s). Taken with the paper, the label for treatment or condition translates to: live attenuated yellow fever vaccine strain. The library was generated by 5' RACE. Sequenced on an Illumina HiSeq 2500. TCRdb reran the public reads through fastp at Q25 and MiXCR, keeping productive beta chains. Every CDR3 protein is listed once, alongside the most common genes and DNA of its rows. This sample holds about 370,000 distinct CDR3 sequences; 11% were observed only once. The ten largest clones capture roughly 18% of the sample. This material consisted of PBMCs, taken on the day of the first yellow fever vaccination. All receptors derive from a man between 18 and 35 years old who received the YFV17D yellow fever vaccine.

The chain carries TRBV9 and TRBJ1-3; TRBD1 is a possible D gene (5 bases). The CDR3 has 16 amino acids. Germline CDR1 and CDR2: SGDLS and YYNGEE. Trimming shortened V by 3 bases and J by 0 bases, and 13 bases separated the two germline ends. CDR3 DNA sequence: TGTGCCAGCAGCGCTAACCGAGGGGACTCTGGAAACACCATATATTTT. Amino acids: CASSANRGDSGNTIYF.

This clonotype has only a few counts. V and J are TRBV4-3 and TRBJ1-2; D gene uncertain. This CDR3 is built from 15 residues. The V gene's germline CDR1 is LGHNA and CDR2 YSLEER. V was pared by 0 bases and J by 2 bases, with 10 bases between. The DNA for the CDR3 is TGCGCCAGCAGCCAAGAGGACGCCGAGAACTATGGCTACACCTTC. The encoded protein is CASSQEDAENYGYTF.

This clonotype turned up a few times. The rearrangement uses TRBV24-1 and TRBJ2-1, with TRBD2 matching 7 bases. Germline V gene data show CDR1 as KGHDR and CDR2 as SFDVKD. This CDR3 comprises 15 residues. V dropped 3 bases and J dropped 5; count of bases not matched to a gene: 6. This CDR3 is CATSDPSGGNNEQFF. DNA for the CDR3: TGTGCCACCAGTGATCCTAGCGGCGGAAACAATGAGCAGTTCTTC.

The chain carries TRBV29-1 and TRBJ2-2, with TRBD2 matching 7 bases. Germline V gene sequence: CDR1 SQVTM, CDR2 ANQGSEA. Germline trimming cut 8 bases from V and 0 bases from J; bases unmatched to any gene: 9. The CDR3 length is 15 residues. The CDR3 loop is CSWGEGSANTGELFF. Here the CDR3 DNA reads TGCAGCTGGGGGGAGGGAAGCGCGAACACCGGGGAGCTGTTTTTT.

As DNA, the CDR3 is TGTGCCAGCAGCTTGGGCCGGGGGTACTCCCCGAGGGGAAGCAATCAGCCCCAGCATTTT. Amino acids: CASSLGRGYSPRGSNQPQHF. The rearrangement uses TRBV11-2 and TRBJ1-5; the D gene is possibly TRBD1 (5 bases). Germline V gene data show CDR1 as SGHAT and CDR2 as FQNNGV. The CDR3 totals 20 residues. Trimming shortened V by 3 bases and J by 1 base, and 25 bases separated the two germline ends.

On this clonotype itself: Relative to the germline gene, one junction end is altered; a read error may explain this. The V gene is TRBV20-1, the J gene TRBJ2-7; TRBD2 matches 7 bases. The germline V gene has CDR1 DFQATT and CDR2 SNEGSKA (reference sequence). CDR3 length: 14 amino acids. The CDR3 DNA reads as TGCTGTGCTAAGGGCCCGGGACTAACCTACGAGCAGTACTTC. This sequence encodes CCAKGPGLTYEQYF.

V usage is TRBV7-8 and J usage is TRBJ2-5; no firm D call. V was pared by 6 bases and J by 5 bases, with 10 bases between. This CDR3 region has 12 residues. CDR1 SGHVS and CDR2 FQNEAQ come from the germline V gene. This CDR3 reads CASSPFTETQYF. In nucleotides, the CDR3 is TGTGCCAGCAGTCCCTTCACGGAGACCCAGTACTTC.

V gene TRBV11-2 combines with J gene TRBJ2-1; 8 bases fit TRBD1. V was clipped by 7 bases and J by 7 bases; unmatched bases: 6. The CDR3 has 13 amino acids. The germline CDR1 and CDR2 sequences are SGHAT and FQNNGV. Here the CDR3 reads CASTWTGHNEQFF. The CDR3 DNA reads as TGTGCCAGCACCTGGACAGGGCATAATGAGCAGTTCTTC. Drawing the rest from reference TRBV11-2 and TRBJ2-1, the complete variable domain is EAGVAQSPRYKIIEKRQSVAFWCNPISGHATLYWYQQILGQGPKLLIQFQNNGVVDDSQLPKDRFSAERLKGVDSTLKIQPAKLEDSAVYLCASTWTGHNEQFFGPGTRLTVL.

This clonotype was recorded a few times. This rearrangement joins TRBV20-1 to TRBJ1-4, with D unresolved. CDR3 length: 11 amino acids. Trimming pared 3 bases from V and 4 bases from J, leaving 3 bases between. The V gene's germline CDR1 is DFQATT and CDR2 SNEGSKA (reference sequence). The CDR3 nucleotides read TGCAGTGCTAGGAATAATGAAAAACTGTTTTTT. Amino acids: CSARNNEKLFF.

V and J are TRBV2 and TRBJ2-1, with D possibly being TRBD1 (5 bases). V lost 8 bases and J lost 4, with 15 bases in between. The CDR3 consists of 14 residues. Germline CDR1 reads SNHLY; CDR2 reads FYNNEI. This CDR3 is CASLSDRTYNEQFF. As DNA, the CDR3 is TGTGCCAGCCTCTCCGACAGAACGTACAATGAGCAGTTCTTC.

This chain uses TRBV5-1 with TRBJ1-3; a weak D match, TRBD1 (5 bases). The CDR3 covers 15 residues. From germline, CDR1 is SGHRS and CDR2 YFSETQ. V was pared by 4 bases and J by 4 bases, with 15 bases between. This CDR3 reads CASSPVGDGGNTIYF. Here the CDR3 DNA reads TGCGCCAGCAGCCCCGTGGGGGACGGAGGAAACACCATATATTTT.

This clonotype was seen a few times. This chain joins TRBV5-6 and TRBJ2-3; D unresolved. The CDR3 is 15 residues long. V gave up 0 bases and J gave up 0 bases, with 8 bases separating them. CDR1 and CDR2 (germline): SGHDT, YYEEEE. The CDR3 is CASSLEQYSTDTQYF. In nucleotides, the CDR3 is TGTGCCAGCAGCTTGGAACAGTATAGCACAGATACGCAGTATTTT. Supplemented by reference TRBV5-6 and TRBJ2-3, the full variable domain reads DAGVTQSPTHLIKTRGQQVTLRCSPKSGHDTVSWYQQALGQGPQFIFQYYEEEERQRGNFPDRFSGHQFPNYSSELNVNALLLGDSALYLCASSLEQYSTDTQYFGPGTRLTVL.

The sample holds a few counts of this clonotype. V usage is TRBV7-9 and J usage is TRBJ1-1; D is undetermined. The CDR3 contains 14 residues. Germline V lookup: CDR1 SEHNR, CDR2 FQNEAQ (reference sequence). Trimming left V 5 bases short and J 1 base short, with 11 bases between. CDR3 coding DNA: TGTGCCAGCAGCCGGAGTTTCAGGAACACTGAAGCTTTCTTT. Its protein product is CASSRSFRNTEAFF.

V gene TRBV15 combines with J gene TRBJ1-2; tentative D call: TRBD1 (5 bases). The V end was cut by 0 bases, the J end by 7 bases, with 18 bases between. CDR3 length: 16 residues. Germline V CDR1 and CDR2: LNHNV, YYDKDF (reference sequence). CDR3 loop: CATSRDLGGGTRGYTF. The CDR3 coding sequence is TGTGCCACCAGCAGAGATCTGGGGGGTGGAACGCGTGGCTACACCTTC.

The chain links TRBV12-3 or TRBV12-4 to TRBJ2-7, with D possibly TRBD2 on 6 matching bases. Between the trimmed V and J ends, which lost 7 bases and 0 bases, there was a span of 19 bases. CDR3 length equals 16 residues. Here the CDR3 reads CASTPGLKMSSYEQYV. Written as DNA, the CDR3 is TGTGCCAGCACTCCGGGACTCAAAATGAGCTCCTACGAGCAGTACGTC.

The V and J genes are TRBV7-9 and TRBJ1-4; D is possibly TRBD1 (6 bases). The CDR3 is 16 residues long. Trimming cost V 5 bases and J 8 bases, with 21 bases left between them. Germline-derived CDR1 and CDR2 are SEHNR and FQNEAQ (reference sequence). The CDR3 DNA reads as TGTGCCAGCAGCCGGGGGGCCGGGACGACCCTCGAAAAACTGTTTTTT. It encodes CASSRGAGTTLEKLFF. Together with reference TRBV7-9 and TRBJ1-4, the CDR3 gives the full variable domain: DTGVSQNPRHKITKRGQNVTFRCDPISEHNRLYWYRQTLGQGPEFLTYFQNEAQLEKSRLLSDRFSAERPKGSFSTLEIQRTEQGDSAMYLCASSRGAGTTLEKLFFGSGTQLSVL.

Only a few counts were recorded for this clonotype. V is TRBV6-1 and J is TRBJ2-2; D is perhaps TRBD1 (6 bases). Trimming took 7 bases from V and 0 from J, leaving 12 bases between them. Per germline, CDR1 MNHNS and CDR2 SASEGT. This CDR3 region has 15 residues. The CDR3 bases are TGTGCCAGCAAACCACAGGGCGCGAACACCGGGGAGCTGTTTTTT. It is translated as CASKPQGANTGELFF.

The V and J genes are TRBV7-2 and TRBJ2-3; 9 nucleotides line up with TRBD1. Germline V gene sequence: CDR1 SGHTA, CDR2 FQGNSA. The CDR3 spans 15 residues. V dropped 2 bases and J dropped 7; count of bases not matched to a gene: 7. As DNA, the CDR3 is TGTGCCAGCAGCTTACACACAGGGGGCGTATATACGCAGTATTTT. Residues: CASSLHTGGVYTQYF.